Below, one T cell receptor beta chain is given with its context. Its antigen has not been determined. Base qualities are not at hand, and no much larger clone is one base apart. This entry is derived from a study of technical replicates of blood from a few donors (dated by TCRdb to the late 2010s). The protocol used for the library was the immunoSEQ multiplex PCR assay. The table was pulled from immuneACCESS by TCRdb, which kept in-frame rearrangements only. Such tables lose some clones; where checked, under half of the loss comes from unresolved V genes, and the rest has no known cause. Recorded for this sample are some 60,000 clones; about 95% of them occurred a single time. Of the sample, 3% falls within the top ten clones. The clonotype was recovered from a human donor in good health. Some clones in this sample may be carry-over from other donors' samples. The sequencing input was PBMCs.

The nucleotide sequence reads TGCGCCAGCAGCCAAGATGGGGGCCGCTATGGCTACACCTTC. This codes for CASSQDGGRYGYTF. The chain employs TRBV4-3 and TRBJ1-2, and possibly TRBD1, on 6 matching bases. V is clipped by 0 bases and J by 4 bases, and the sequence between their germline boundaries is 9 bases long. Based on the germline V gene, the CDR1 and CDR2 sequences are LGHNA and YSLEER. The CDR3 has 14 amino acids, counting the end cysteine and phenylalanine. Only the CDR3 part of the read is kept: 42 bases, read in frame from the first base.